This TCR beta chain was sequenced during a study of blood T cell repertoires in COVID-19. In the study overall: Researchers got acute and convalescent COVID-19 samples from the United States, Italy and Spain. The cDNA or gDNA used as material had been derived from T cells, B-cell-depleted T cells, or PBMCs.

The germline V gene encodes CDR1 MNHEY and CDR2 SMNVEV (reference sequence). This CDR3 is built from 15 residues. Trimming cost V 4 bases and J 4 bases, with 16 bases left between them. Clones were read by immunoSEQ multiplex PCR, and TCRdb kept only the in-frame ones, dropping some. The data show fewer than 350,000 clones, about 87% seen once. The chain carries TRBV27 and TRBJ1-2; the D gene is possibly TRBD1 (6 bases). This sequence was found in a woman aged 25 to 39 with COVID-19, enrolled during active disease. Source material: peripheral blood. The CDR3 here is CASSSRPGHIYGYTF. The CDR3, as DNA: TGTGCCAGCAGTTCGCGACCGGGACATATCTATGGCTACACCTTC.